Sequencing of this T cell receptor (beta chain) was carried out in a study of T cell clones after liver transplantation. About the research overall: Three of the eight recipients were HCV-positive; the rest had non-autoimmune, non-viral transplant indications. Study-wide results and caveats: Small, mixed patient groups and varying post-transplant times limit these conclusions.

Trimming at V came to 8 bases and at J to 5 bases, leaving 1 base not matched to a gene. The CDR3 extends over 12 amino acids. The germline CDR1 and CDR2 sequences are SEHNR and FQNEAQ (reference sequence). Sequencing used immunoSEQ multiplex PCR; TCRdb keeps in-frame clones, though not all of them. The sample gives about 75,000 clones, under 90% of which show up once; less than 2.5% is in the top ten. As concerns this clone: Antigen specificity is unknown.

Here the sequenced sample was CD4+ T cells from blood, taken around 50 months after liver transplant. This chain uses TRBV7-9 with TRBJ2-2; 8 bases match TRBD1. This TCR derives from a human patient who received a liver transplant. Some T cells could come from the graft donor. The CDR3 DNA reads TGTGCCAGCCACAGGGGGACCGGGGAGCTGTTTTTT. Protein: CASHRGTGELFF.